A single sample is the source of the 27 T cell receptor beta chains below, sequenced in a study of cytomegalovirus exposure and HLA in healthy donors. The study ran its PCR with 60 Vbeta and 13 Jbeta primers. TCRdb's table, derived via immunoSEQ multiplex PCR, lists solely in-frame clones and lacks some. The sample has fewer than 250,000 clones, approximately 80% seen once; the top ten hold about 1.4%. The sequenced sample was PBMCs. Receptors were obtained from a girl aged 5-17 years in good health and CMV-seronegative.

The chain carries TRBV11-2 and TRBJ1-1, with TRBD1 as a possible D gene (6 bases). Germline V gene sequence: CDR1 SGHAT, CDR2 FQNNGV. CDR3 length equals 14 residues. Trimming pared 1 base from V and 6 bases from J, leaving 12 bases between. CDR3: CASSLVGGASEAFF. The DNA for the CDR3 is TGTGCCAGCAGCTTAGTGGGGGGGGCATCTGAAGCTTTCTTT.

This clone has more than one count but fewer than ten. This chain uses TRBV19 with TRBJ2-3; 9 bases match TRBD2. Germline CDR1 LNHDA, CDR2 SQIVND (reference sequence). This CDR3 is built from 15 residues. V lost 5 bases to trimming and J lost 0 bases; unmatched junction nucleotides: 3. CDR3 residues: CASSVAGVSTDTQYF. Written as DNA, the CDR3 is TGTGCCAGTAGTGTAGCGGGGGTGAGCACAGATACGCAGTATTTT.

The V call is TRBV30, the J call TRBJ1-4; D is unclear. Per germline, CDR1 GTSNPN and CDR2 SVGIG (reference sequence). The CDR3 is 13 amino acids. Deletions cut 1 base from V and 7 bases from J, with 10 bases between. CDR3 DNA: TGTGCCTGGAGTGAACAGCTAAGTGAAAAACTGTTTTTT. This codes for CAWSEQLSEKLFF.

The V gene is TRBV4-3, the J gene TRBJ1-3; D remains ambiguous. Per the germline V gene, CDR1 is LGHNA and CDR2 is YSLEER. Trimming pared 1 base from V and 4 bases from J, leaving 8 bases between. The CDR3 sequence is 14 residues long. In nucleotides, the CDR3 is TGCGCCAGCAGCCAAGCGTTCTCCGGAAACACCATATATTTT. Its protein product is CASSQAFSGNTIYF.

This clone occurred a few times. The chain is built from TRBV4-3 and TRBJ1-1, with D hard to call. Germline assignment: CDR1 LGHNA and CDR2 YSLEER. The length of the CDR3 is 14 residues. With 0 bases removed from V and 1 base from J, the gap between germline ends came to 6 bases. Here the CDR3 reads CASSQDFRNTEAFF. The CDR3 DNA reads TGCGCCAGCAGCCAAGATTTCCGGAACACTGAAGCTTTCTTT.

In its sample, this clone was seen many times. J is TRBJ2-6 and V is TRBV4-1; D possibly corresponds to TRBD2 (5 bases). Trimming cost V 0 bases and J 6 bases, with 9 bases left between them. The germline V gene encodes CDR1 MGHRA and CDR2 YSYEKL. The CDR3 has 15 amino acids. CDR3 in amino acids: CASSQELRVANVLTF. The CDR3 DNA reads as TGCGCCAGCAGCCAAGAATTGAGGGTGGCCAACGTCCTGACTTTC.

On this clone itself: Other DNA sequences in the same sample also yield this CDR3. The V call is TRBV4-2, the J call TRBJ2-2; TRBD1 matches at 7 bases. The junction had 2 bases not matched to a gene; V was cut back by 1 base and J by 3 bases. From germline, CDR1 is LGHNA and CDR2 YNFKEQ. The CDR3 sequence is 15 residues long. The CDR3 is CASSQGTGDTGELFF. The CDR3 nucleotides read TGTGCCAGCAGCCAAGGGACAGGAGACACCGGGGAGCTGTTTTTT.

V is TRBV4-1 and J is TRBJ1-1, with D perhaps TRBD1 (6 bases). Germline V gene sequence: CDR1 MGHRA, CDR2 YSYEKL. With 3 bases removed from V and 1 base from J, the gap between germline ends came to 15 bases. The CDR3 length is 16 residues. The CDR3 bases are TGCGCCAGCAGCCACTGGGACACCCCTGGGAACACTGAAGCTTTCTTT. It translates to CASSHWDTPGNTEAFF.

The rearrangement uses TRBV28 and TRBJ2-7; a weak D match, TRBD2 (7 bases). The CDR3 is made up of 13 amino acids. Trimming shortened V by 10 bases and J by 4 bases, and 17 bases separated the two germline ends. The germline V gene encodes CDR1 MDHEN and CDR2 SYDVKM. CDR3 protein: CATRGGRGYEQYF. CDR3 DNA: TGTGCCACAAGGGGGGGCAGGGGATACGAGCAGTACTTC.

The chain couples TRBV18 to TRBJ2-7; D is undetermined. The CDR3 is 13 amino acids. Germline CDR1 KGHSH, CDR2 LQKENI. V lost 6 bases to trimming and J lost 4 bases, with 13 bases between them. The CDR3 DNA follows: TGTGCCAGCTCTTCGGTCCCTTTATACGAGCAGTACTTC. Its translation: CASSSVPLYEQYF.

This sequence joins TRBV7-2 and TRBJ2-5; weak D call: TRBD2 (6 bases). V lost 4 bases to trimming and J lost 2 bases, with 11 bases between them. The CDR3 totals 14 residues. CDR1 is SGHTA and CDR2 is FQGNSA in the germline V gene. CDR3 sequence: CASSSSGLQETQYF. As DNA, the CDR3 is TGTGCCAGCAGCTCTTCGGGACTGCAAGAGACCCAGTACTTC.

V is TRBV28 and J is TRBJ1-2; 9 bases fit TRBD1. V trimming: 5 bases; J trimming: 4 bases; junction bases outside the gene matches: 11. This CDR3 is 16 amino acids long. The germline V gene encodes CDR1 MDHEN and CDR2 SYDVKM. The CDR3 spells CASSGDRDRVPYGYTF. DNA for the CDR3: TGTGCCAGCAGTGGGGACCGGGACAGGGTCCCCTATGGCTACACCTTC.

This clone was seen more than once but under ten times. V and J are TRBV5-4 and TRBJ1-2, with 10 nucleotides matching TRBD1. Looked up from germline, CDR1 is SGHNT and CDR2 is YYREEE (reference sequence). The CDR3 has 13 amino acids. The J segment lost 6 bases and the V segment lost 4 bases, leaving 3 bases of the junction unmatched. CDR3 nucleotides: TGTGCCAGCAGCGGCGGGACAGGGGATGGCTACACCTTC. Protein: CASSGGTGDGYTF.

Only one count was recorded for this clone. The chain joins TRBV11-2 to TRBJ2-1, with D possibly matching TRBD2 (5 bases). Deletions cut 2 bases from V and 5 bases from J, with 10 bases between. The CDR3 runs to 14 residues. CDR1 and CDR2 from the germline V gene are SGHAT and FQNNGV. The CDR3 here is CASSLRGSHNEQFF. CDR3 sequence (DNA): TGTGCCAGCAGCTTACGAGGGAGCCACAATGAGCAGTTCTTC.

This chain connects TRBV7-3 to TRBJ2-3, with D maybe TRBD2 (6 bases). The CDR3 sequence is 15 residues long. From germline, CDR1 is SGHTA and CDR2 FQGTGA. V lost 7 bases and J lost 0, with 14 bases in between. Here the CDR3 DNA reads TGTGCCAGCACCCTTAGCGGAACTAGCACAGATACGCAGTATTTT. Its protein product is CASTLSGTSTDTQYF.

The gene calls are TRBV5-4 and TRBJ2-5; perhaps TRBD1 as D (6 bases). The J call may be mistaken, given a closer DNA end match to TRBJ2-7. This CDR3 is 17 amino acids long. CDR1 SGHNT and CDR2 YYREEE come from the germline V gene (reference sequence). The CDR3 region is CASSRRTDRLVKYEQYF. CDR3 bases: TGTGCCAGCAGCCGACGGACCGACAGGCTCGTAAAATACGAGCAGTACTTC.

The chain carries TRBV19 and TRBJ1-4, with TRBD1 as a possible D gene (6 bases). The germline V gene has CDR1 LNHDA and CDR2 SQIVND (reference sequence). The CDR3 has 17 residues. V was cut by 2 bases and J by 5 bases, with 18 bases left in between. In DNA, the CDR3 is TGTGCCAGTAGTATAATTGGACCCGAAAGGGGGAATGAAAAACTGTTTTTT. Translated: CASSIIGPERGNEKLFF.

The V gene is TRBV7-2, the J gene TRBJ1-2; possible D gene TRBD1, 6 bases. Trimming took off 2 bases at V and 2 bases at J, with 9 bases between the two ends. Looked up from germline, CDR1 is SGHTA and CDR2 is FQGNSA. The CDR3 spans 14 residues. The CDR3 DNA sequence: TGTGCCAGCAGCTTAAACAGGGAGAACTATGGCTACACCTTC. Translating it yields CASSLNRENYGYTF.

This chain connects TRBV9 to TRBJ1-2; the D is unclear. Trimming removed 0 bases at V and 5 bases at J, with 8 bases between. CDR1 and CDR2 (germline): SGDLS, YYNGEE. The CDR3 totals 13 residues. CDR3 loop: CASSVDTEYGYTF. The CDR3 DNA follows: TGTGCCAGCAGCGTAGACACGGAGTATGGCTACACCTTC. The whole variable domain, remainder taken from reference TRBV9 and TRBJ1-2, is DSGVTQTPKHLITATGQRVTLRCSPRSGDLSVYWYQQSLDQGLQFLIQYYNGEERAKGNILERFSAQQFPDLHSELNLSSLELGDSALYFCASSVDTEYGYTFGSGTRLTVV.

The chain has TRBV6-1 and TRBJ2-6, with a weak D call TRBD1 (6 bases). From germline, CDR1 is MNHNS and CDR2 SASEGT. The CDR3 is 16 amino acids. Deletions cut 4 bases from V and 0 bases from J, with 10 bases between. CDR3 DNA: TGTGCCAGCAGTGGGACAGTCAACTCTGGGGCCAACGTCCTGACTTTC. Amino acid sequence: CASSGTVNSGANVLTF.

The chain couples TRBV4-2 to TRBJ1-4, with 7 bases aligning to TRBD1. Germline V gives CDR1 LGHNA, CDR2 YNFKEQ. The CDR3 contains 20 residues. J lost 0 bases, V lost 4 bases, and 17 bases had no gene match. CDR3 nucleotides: TGTGCCAGCAGCCGGGAACCGGGACAGAGGACTTTGGCAACTAATGAAAAACTGTTTTTT. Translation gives CASSREPGQRTLATNEKLFF.

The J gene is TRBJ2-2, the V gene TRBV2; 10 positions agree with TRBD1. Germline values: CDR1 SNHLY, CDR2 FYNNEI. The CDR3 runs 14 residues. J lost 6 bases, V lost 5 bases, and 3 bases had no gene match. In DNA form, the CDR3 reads TGTGCCAGCAGTCCGACAGGGGGCCCCGGGGAGCTGTTTTTT. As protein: CASSPTGGPGELFF.

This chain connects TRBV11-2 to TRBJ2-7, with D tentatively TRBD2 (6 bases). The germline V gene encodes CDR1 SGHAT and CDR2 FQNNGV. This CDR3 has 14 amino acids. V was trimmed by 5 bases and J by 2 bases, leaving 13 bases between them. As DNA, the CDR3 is TGTGCCAGCAGCCCGGGACTCCATACCTACGAGCAGTACTTC. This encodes CASSPGLHTYEQYF.

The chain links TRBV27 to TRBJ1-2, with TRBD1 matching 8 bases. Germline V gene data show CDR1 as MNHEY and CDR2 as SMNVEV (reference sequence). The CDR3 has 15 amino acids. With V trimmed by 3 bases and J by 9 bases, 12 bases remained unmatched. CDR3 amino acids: CASSFDRGNKLSYTF. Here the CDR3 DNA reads TGTGCCAGCAGTTTTGACAGGGGCAATAAACTTAGCTACACCTTC.

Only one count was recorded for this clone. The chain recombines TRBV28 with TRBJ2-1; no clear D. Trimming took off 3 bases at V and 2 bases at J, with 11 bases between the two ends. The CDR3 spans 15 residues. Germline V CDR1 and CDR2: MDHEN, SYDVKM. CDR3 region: CASSLRNLPYNEQFF. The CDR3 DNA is TGTGCCAGCAGTTTGAGGAACTTACCCTACAATGAGCAGTTCTTC.

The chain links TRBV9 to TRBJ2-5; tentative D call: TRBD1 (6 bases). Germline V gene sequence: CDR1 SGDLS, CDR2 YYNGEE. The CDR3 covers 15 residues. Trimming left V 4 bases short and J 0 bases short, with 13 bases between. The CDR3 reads CASSPRTAYQETQYF. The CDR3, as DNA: TGTGCCAGCAGCCCCCGGACAGCCTACCAAGAGACCCAGTACTTC.

CDR3 protein: CATSMTGLAGVMNGELFF. CDR3 DNA: TGTGCCACCAGCATGACCGGACTAGCGGGAGTAATGAACGGGGAGCTGTTTTTT. The chain employs TRBV15 and TRBJ2-2; 13 bases align to TRBD2. V dropped 4 bases and J dropped 7; count of bases not matched to a gene: 12. Looked up from germline, CDR1 is LNHNV and CDR2 is YYDKDF (reference sequence). The CDR3 extends over 18 amino acids. Supplemented by reference TRBV15 and TRBJ2-2, the full variable domain reads DAMVIQNPRYQVTQFGKPVTLSCSQTLNHNVMYWYQQKSSQAPKLLFHYYDKDFNNEADTPDNFQSRRPNTSFCFLDIRSPGLGDTAMYLCATSMTGLAGVMNGELFFGEGSRLTVL.